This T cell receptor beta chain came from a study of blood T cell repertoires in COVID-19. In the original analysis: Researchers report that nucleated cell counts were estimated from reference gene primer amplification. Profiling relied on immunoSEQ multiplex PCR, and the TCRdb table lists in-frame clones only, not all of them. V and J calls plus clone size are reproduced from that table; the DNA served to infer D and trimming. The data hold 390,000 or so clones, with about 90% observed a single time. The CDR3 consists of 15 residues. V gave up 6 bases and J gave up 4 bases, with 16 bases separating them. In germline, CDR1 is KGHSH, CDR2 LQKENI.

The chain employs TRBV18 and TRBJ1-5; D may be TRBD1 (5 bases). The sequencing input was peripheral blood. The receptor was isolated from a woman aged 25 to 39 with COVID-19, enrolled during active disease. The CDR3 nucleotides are TGTGCCAGCTCCCTTTTAAGGGGAGGAAATCAGCCCCAGCATTTT. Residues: CASSLLRGGNQPQHF.